The 3 T cell receptor beta chains below all came from one sample that was sequenced in a study of post-analysis software for immune sequencing data. General study results and limits: Among four or five TRBV segments more frequent in patients than controls were TRBV5-6, TRBV5-1 and TRBV20-1.

The authors incorporated unique molecular identifiers into the TCR beta cDNA libraries. TCRdb reanalysed the PCR reads using MiXCR and keeps one entry per CDR3 protein. The sample lists 650,000 to 850,000 distinct CDR3 sequences, under 70% occurring once. No antigen has been identified for these receptors. Sample: blood. The receptors shown here come from a girl between 10 and 17 years old with multiple sclerosis.

A single count supports this clonotype. The chain links TRBV12-3 or TRBV12-4 to TRBJ2-1, with 8 nucleotides matching TRBD2. V dropped 7 bases and J dropped 7; count of bases not matched to a gene: 12. This CDR3 contains 15 residues. The CDR3 protein is CASTVYSGNPNEQFF. The CDR3 region has the DNA TGTGCCAGCACAGTTTATAGCGGGAATCCGAATGAGCAGTTCTTC.

This clonotype was seen more than once but under ten times. This chain connects TRBV19 to TRBJ2-3; unclear D gene. V was cut by 6 bases and J by 2 bases, with 12 bases left in between. The length of the CDR3 is 14 residues. Germline CDR1 and CDR2: LNHDA and SQIVND (reference sequence). The CDR3 nucleotides read TGTGCCAGTAGATTGAAGGAGATCACAGATACGCAGTATTTT. This encodes CASRLKEITDTQYF.

The table lists this clonotype with many counts. The chain employs TRBV10-1 and TRBJ2-7; D is ambiguous. The V gene's germline CDR1 is WNHNN and CDR2 SYGVQD (reference sequence). Trimming pared 6 bases from V and 0 bases from J, leaving 15 bases between. The CDR3 loop spans 15 amino acids. CDR3 sequence: CASSVSEDSSYEQYF. The CDR3 DNA reads as TGCGCCAGCAGCGTTAGTGAGGATAGCTCCTACGAGCAGTACTTC.